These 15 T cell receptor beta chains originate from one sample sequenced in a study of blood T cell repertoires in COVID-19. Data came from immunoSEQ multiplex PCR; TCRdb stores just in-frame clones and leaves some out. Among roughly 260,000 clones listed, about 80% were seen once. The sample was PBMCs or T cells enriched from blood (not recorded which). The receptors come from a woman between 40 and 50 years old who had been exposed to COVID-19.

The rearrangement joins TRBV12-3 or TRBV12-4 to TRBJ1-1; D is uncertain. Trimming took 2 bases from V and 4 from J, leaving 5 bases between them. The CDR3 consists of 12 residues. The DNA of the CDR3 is TGTGCCAGCAGTTTACTCGGCACTGAAGCTTTCTTT. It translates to CASSLLGTEAFF.

As DNA, the CDR3 is TGTGCCAGCAGCTTCCGGGGTATGGAGACCCAGTACTTC. Encoded protein: CASSFRGMETQYF. The chain recombines TRBV7-2 with TRBJ2-5; D might be TRBD2 (5 bases). This CDR3 is built from 13 residues. Germline CDR1 SGHTA, CDR2 FQGNSA. Trimming took 3 bases from V and 5 from J, leaving 10 bases between them.

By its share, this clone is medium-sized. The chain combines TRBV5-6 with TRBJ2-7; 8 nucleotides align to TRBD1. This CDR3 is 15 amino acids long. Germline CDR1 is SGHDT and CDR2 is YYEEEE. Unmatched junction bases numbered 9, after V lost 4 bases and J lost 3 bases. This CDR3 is CASSAGTGDLYEQYF. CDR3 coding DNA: TGTGCCAGCAGCGCCGGGACAGGCGACCTCTACGAGCAGTACTTC.

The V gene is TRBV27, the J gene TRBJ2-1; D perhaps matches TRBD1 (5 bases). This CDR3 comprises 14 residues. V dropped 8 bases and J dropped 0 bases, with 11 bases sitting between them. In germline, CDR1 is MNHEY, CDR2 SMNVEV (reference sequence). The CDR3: CASGQDSSYNEQFF. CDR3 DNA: TGTGCCAGCGGACAAGACAGCTCCTACAATGAGCAGTTCTTC.

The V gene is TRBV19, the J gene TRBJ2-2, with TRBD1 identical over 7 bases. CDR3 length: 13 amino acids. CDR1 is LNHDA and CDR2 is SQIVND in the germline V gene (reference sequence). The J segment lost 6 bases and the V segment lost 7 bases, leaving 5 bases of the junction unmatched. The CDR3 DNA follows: TGTGCCAGTAAGGGGACAGTCCCCGGGGAGCTGTTTTTT. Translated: CASKGTVPGELFF.

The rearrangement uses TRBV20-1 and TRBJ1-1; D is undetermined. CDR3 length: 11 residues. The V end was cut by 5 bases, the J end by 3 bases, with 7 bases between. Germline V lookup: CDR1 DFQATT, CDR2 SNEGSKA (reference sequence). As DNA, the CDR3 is TGCAGTGCTCTTGTGTACACTGAAGCTTTCTTT. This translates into CSALVYTEAFF.

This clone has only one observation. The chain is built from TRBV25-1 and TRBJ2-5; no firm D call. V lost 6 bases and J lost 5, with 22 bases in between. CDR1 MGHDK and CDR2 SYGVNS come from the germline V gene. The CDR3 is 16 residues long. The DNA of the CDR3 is TGTGCCAGCAGGCCCCCCCCGAGCCGAGGCGGCGAGACCCAGTACTTC. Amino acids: CASRPPPSRGGETQYF.

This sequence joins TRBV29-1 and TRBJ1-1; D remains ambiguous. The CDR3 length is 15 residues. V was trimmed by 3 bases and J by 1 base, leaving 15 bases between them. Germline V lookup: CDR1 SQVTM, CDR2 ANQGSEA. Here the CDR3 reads CSVDFLLRENTEAFF. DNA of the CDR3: TGCAGCGTTGACTTCCTCCTGAGGGAGAACACTGAAGCTTTCTTT. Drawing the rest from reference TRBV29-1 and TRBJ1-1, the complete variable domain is SAVISQKPSRDICQRGTSLTIQCQVDSQVTMMFWYRQQPGQSLTLIATANQGSEATYESGFVIDKFPISRPNLTFSTLTVSNMSPEDSSIYLCSVDFLLRENTEAFFGQGTRLTVV.

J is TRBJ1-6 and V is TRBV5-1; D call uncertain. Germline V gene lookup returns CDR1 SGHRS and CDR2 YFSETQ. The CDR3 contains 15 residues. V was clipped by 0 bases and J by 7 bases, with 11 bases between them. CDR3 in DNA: TGCGCCAGCAGCTTGGGGCAGGCCGACAATTCACCCCTCCACTTT. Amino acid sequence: CASSLGQADNSPLHF.

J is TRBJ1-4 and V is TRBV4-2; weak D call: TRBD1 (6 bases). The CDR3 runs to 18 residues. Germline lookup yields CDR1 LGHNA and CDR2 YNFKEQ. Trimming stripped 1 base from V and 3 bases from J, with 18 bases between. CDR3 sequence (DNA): TGTGCCAGCAGCCAAGCCTCTTTCCAGGGGTTCGCTAATGAAAAACTGTTTTTT. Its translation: CASSQASFQGFANEKLFF.

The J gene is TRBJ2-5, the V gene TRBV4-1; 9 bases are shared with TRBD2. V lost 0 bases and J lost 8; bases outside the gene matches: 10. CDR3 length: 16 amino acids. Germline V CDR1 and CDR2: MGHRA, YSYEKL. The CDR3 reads CASSQENGGGGATQYF. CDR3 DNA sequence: TGCGCCAGCAGCCAAGAAAACGGCGGCGGGGGGGCAACCCAGTACTTC.

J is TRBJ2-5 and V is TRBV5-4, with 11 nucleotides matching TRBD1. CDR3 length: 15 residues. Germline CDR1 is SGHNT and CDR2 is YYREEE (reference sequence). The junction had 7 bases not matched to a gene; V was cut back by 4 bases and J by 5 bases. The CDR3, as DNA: TGTGCCAGCAGCGTGGACAGGGGGCAGGTGGAGACCCAGTACTTC. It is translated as CASSVDRGQVETQYF.

CDR3 region: CASSPRAGANEKLFF. In DNA, the CDR3 is TGCGCCAGCAGCCCCCGCGCAGGGGCAAATGAAAAACTGTTTTTT. The genes are TRBV5-1 and TRBJ1-4; perhaps TRBD1 as D (6 bases). This CDR3 spans 15 amino acids. The V gene's germline CDR1 is SGHRS and CDR2 YFSETQ. Trimming pared 4 bases from V and 5 bases from J, leaving 15 bases between.

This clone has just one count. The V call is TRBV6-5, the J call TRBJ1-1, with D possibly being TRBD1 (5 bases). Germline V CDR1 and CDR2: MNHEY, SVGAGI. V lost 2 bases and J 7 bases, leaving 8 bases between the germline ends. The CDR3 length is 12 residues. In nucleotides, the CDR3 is TGTGCCAGCAGTTACGCAGGGTTTGAAGCTTTCTTT. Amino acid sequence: CASSYAGFEAFF.

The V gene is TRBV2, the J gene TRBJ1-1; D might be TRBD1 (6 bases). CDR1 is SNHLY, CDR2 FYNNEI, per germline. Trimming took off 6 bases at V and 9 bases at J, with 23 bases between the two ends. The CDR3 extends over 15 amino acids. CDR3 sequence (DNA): TGTGCCAGCAGCGCAGGGAGGGGGAGCCATGACAAAGCTTTCTTT. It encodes CASSAGRGSHDKAFF.